This TCR beta chain was sequenced for a study of cytomegalovirus exposure and HLA in healthy donors. Whole-study findings and limits: Three chains linked to CMV were shown in vitro to be specific for CMV antigens.

To note about this clone: Its antigen is still unknown.

Trimming left V 4 bases short and J 5 bases short, with 3 bases between. The CDR3 loop spans 11 amino acids. The V gene's germline CDR1 is MNHNY and CDR2 SVGAGI (reference sequence). Clones were sequenced by immunoSEQ multiplex PCR, and TCRdb holds only the in-frame ones, with some missing. The sample carries roughly 250,000 clones, 80% to 90% recorded once. This rearrangement joins TRBV6-6 to TRBJ2-1; unclear D gene. The sequence was collected from a man younger than 35 in good health and CMV-seronegative. Sequencing input: PBMCs. The CDR3 sequence: CASSLDNEQFF. CDR3 nucleotide sequence: TGTGCCAGCAGTTTAGACAATGAGCAGTTCTTC.